The present TCR beta chain was sequenced within a study of T cell responses to AZD1222 COVID-19 vaccine. At the level of the study: Second-dose timings of about 4 or about 12 weeks were pooled.

The CDR3 extends over 13 amino acids. Trimming stripped 3 bases from V and 9 bases from J, with 14 bases between. Per the germline V gene, CDR1 is MNHEY and CDR2 is SVGAGI. Libraries were prepared by immunoSEQ multiplex PCR; TCRdb keeps only in-frame clonotypes and omits some of them. The table has 170,000 or so clones, 90% seen once. The receptor's source is an adult in good health. The chain is built from TRBV6-5 and TRBJ1-1; possible D gene TRBD1, 5 bases. Sequencing was performed on peripheral blood, taken on day 0 of AZD1222 vaccination. CDR3 DNA: TGTGCCAGCAGTTATGACAGCGTACGCCAAGCTTTCTTT. This translates into CASSYDSVRQAFF.